A selection of T cell receptor beta chains follows, all from one sample in a study of T cells in Graves' hyperthyroidism and ophthalmopathy. TCRdb re-derived calls from the multiplex PCR reads in MiXCR, one entry per CDR3 protein. The table records about 570,000 distinct CDR3 sequences, 40% to 55% of them present only once. Sequenced: peripheral blood or thyroid tissue (not recorded which). The origin of the receptors is an adult woman with Graves' disease, either hyperthyroidism or ophthalmopathy (not recorded which). The CDR3 runs from the conserved cysteine through the conserved F or W. Fields, in order: J gene, V gene, clone size, CDR3 protein. A row's size may be missing; if present it is once, few, many or a size class.

TRBJ2-7,TRBV10-2,NA,CASRAGEDEQYF
TRBJ1-1,TRBV6-5,many,CASTAAGRKAFF
TRBJ1-1,TRBV13,many,CASSLGSGGSEAFF
TRBJ2-5,TRBV4-2,NA,CASSQDRGQVETQYF
NA,TRBV2,NA,CASSRGGLDTQYF
TRBJ2-7,TRBV27,NA,CASSSLAGGGGEQYF
TRBJ1-5,TRBV20-1,NA,CSVSRGASNQPQHF
TRBJ2-2,TRBV28,few,CASSRAGASTGELFF
TRBJ2-6,TRBV19,NA,CASSMGGSSGANVLTF
TRBJ2-7,TRBV12-3/TRBV12-4,NA,CASANQEGSPYEQYF
TRBJ2-7,TRBV19,many,CASSPPGTSGRSYEQYF
TRBJ2-5,TRBV10-3,NA,CASRTGGGETQYF
TRBJ1-1,TRBV10-1,few,CASSVNLNTEAFF
TRBJ2-7,TRBV28,few,CATSPLGRELYF
TRBJ1-5,TRBV12-3/TRBV12-4,many,CASTLTGINQPQHF
TRBJ2-3,TRBV5-4,NA,CASSLPVRATQYF
TRBJ1-1,TRBV7-3,many,CASSYRGLTEAFF
TRBJ1-2,TRBV7-9,NA,CASSLRYTF
TRBJ2-7,TRBV27,many,CASRPGQGLHEQYF
TRBJ1-2,TRBV2,many,CASIAENGIGYTF
TRBJ2-5,TRBV24-1,few,CATSDSGRGVETQYF
TRBJ1-2,TRBV15,NA,CATSRTDSYGYTF
TRBJ1-2,TRBV2,NA,CASSQDAGASPGYTF
TRBJ2-7,TRBV7-3,many,CASSLDQQGRLYF
TRBJ1-4,TRBV7-9,NA,CASSLPGRGEKLFF
TRBJ1-2,TRBV5-1,NA,CASSSSGGVGYGYTF
TRBJ2-7,TRBV7-9,NA,CASSLPLAGPYEQYF
TRBJ2-3,TRBV6-6,NA,CASRNWGEDATDTQYF
TRBJ1-2,TRBV12-3/TRBV12-4,many,CASSFRELNYGYTF
TRBJ2-7,TRBV11-2,NA,CASSVDFNRANEQYF
TRBJ1-5,TRBV27,many,CASSPQWDRSNQPQHF
TRBJ2-6,TRBV7-2,few,CASSLTSGSGSGANVLTF
TRBJ2-5,TRBV29-1,NA,CSGSLAGGLGQETQYF
TRBJ1-5,TRBV24-1,few,CATYYGGLSQPQHF
TRBJ2-2,TRBV9,many,CASSVSTGRGTGELFF
TRBJ1-2,TRBV20-1,NA,CSARSGTGPYGYTF
TRBJ1-5,TRBV30,few,CAWSKGLGNQPQHF
TRBJ2-7,TRBV5-1,many,CASSPRRPGLAGSAFHEQYF
TRBJ2-5,TRBV5-1,many,CASSLSGVETQYF
TRBJ2-2,TRBV7-9,many,CASSLFSNTGELFF
TRBJ1-2,TRBV20-1,many,CSARDRAYGYTF
TRBJ2-7,TRBV18,NA,CASSPTSQGDYEQYF
TRBJ1-4,TRBV6-6,many,CASKAGEEKLFF
TRBJ2-7,TRBV10-1,many,CASSQGSSYEQYF
TRBJ1-2,TRBV20-1,NA,CSAPLVGGGYTF
TRBJ2-7,TRBV29-1,NA,CSVVVRGNGYEEQYF
TRBJ1-6,TRBV20-1,NA,CSARETGPNSPLHF
TRBJ1-4,TRBV5-1,NA,CASSLTGGRDEKLFF
TRBJ1-1,TRBV5-1,many,CASTLGVGPGMNTEAFF
TRBJ2-7,TRBV19,many,CASNGGTTYEQYF
TRBJ2-1,TRBV2,NA,CASSPDREQFF